The subject of this entry is one T cell receptor (beta chain). The entry originates in a study of blood T cell repertoires in COVID-19. The wider study: The origin of the acute and convalescent COVID-19 samples was the United States, Italy and Spain.

Germline V gene data show CDR1 as SGHKS and CDR2 as YYEKEE (reference sequence). This CDR3 comprises 15 residues. The V end was cut by 5 bases, the J end by 5 bases, with 19 bases between. TCRdb's copy holds only in-frame clones and misses some; the assay was immunoSEQ multiplex PCR. The repertoire includes about 52,000 clones, just under 90% of them detected once, and 7.5% to 10% sits in the top ten. The receptor's source is an elderly man with active or convalescent COVID-19. The specimen sequenced was peripheral blood. The V gene is TRBV5-5, the J gene TRBJ1-2, with D unresolved. This CDR3 is CASSSTLAVFYGYTF. In nucleotides, the CDR3 is TGTGCCAGCAGTTCCACATTAGCGGTGTTTTATGGCTACACCTTC.